These 16 T cell receptor beta chains were sequenced from one sample in a study of preoperative IRX-2 immunotherapy in early breast cancer (dated by TCRdb to between 2018 and 2020). The method was the immunoSEQ multiplex PCR assay. TCRdb's version of the immuneACCESS table is confined to in-frame rearrangements and falls short of the full clone set. An unresolved V gene accounts for under half of the shortfall where checked; the remainder is of unknown origin. The table for this sample lists around 35,000 clones; about 95% of them were counted only once. The ten largest clonotypes hold under 8% of the sample. The sample's treatment or condition label is to be understood as: preoperative locoregional IRX-2 cytokine immunotherapy. This material was acquired from a patient treated with IRX-2 immunotherapy. Source of these receptors: a human donor with breast cancer.

The chain couples TRBV2 to TRBJ2-6, with TRBD2 identical over 7 bases. CDR3 size: 19 residues. CDR1 is SNHLY and CDR2 is FYNNEI in the germline V gene. The trim removed 6 bases at V and 3 bases at J, leaving 17 bases unmatched. The CDR3 bases are TGTGCCAGCAGCAGTATTACTGGGAGGGGAGAGGGTGGGGCCAACGTCCTGACTTTC. It encodes CASSSITGRGEGGANVLTF.

This clone occurred once. The chain has TRBV9 and TRBJ2-1; 13 positions match TRBD2. Germline lookup yields CDR1 SGDLS and CDR2 YYNGEE. The CDR3 length is 18 residues. V shed 0 bases, J shed 7 bases, and the junction held 10 bases outside the gene matches. The CDR3 nucleotides read TGTGCCAGCAGCGTAGGGGTACTAGCGGGAGGGCCAACGAATGAGCAGTTCTTC. Translated: CASSVGVLAGGPTNEQFF.

CDR3 DNA sequence: TGTGCCAGCAGTGAAGCCGGGAGAGGCTACACCTTC. Amino acid sequence: CASSEAGRGYTF. The chain has TRBV6-1 and TRBJ1-2; D is uncertain. Germline CDR1 reads MNHNS; CDR2 reads SASEGT. This CDR3 spans 12 amino acids. Trimming cost V 0 bases and J 8 bases, with 7 bases left between them.

The chain couples TRBV25-1 to TRBJ2-4, with D unresolved. CDR1 and CDR2 from the germline V gene are MGHDK and SYGVNS. The CDR3 sequence is 12 residues long. Between the trimmed V and J ends, which lost 8 bases and 5 bases, there was a span of 10 bases. The CDR3 here is CASEGYQNIQYF. The CDR3 nucleotides read TGTGCCAGCGAAGGTTACCAAAACATTCAGTACTTC.

V is TRBV19 and J is TRBJ1-1, with 8 nucleotides matching TRBD1. Germline V gene sequence: CDR1 LNHDA, CDR2 SQIVND (reference sequence). V lost 3 bases to trimming and J lost 5 bases; unmatched junction nucleotides: 5. CDR3 length: 14 residues. In nucleotides, the CDR3 is TGTGCCAGTAGTATCGGACAGGGAGGGACTGAAGCTTTCTTT. Its protein is CASSIGQGGTEAFF.

The rearrangement joins TRBV5-1 to TRBJ2-5, with TRBD1 as a possible D gene (5 bases). The V end was cut by 4 bases, the J end by 1 base, with 17 bases between. The CDR3 extends over 16 amino acids. The germline V gene has CDR1 SGHRS and CDR2 YFSETQ. The CDR3 here is CASSIARTPGQETQYF. CDR3 sequence (DNA): TGCGCCAGCAGCATAGCTAGGACACCTGGCCAAGAGACCCAGTACTTC. Supplemented by reference TRBV5-1 and TRBJ2-5, the full variable domain reads KAGVTQTPRYLIKTRGQQVTLSCSPISGHRSVSWYQQTPGQGLQFLFEYFSETQRNKGNFPGRFSGRQFSNSRSEMNVSTLELGDSALYLCASSIARTPGQETQYFGPGTRLLVL.

This sequence joins TRBV28 and TRBJ1-5, with D possibly being TRBD1 (6 bases). Germline V CDR1 and CDR2: MDHEN, SYDVKM. V lost 3 bases, J lost 1 base, and 13 bases lay in between. The CDR3 is made up of 16 amino acids. CDR3 sequence reads: CASSLLTGLSNQPQHF. The DNA for the CDR3 is TGTGCCAGCAGTTTGCTTACAGGGTTGAGCAATCAGCCCCAGCATTTT.

The chain has TRBV10-3 and TRBJ2-7, with TRBD2 as a possible D gene (5 bases). Germline CDR1 reads ENHRY; CDR2 reads SYGVKD. V shed 4 bases and J shed 7 bases, with 14 bases lying between them. This CDR3 spans 13 amino acids. The CDR3 DNA follows: TGTGCCATCAGTGGCTCATCGTCGGGGGAGCAGTACTTC. Its translation is CAISGSSSGEQYF.

The rearrangement joins TRBV19 to TRBJ2-1; no clear D gene. V was cut by 5 bases and J by 6 bases, with 11 bases left in between. This CDR3 has 13 residues. CDR1 is LNHDA and CDR2 is SQIVND in the germline V gene (reference sequence). The CDR3 DNA follows: TGTGCCAGTAGTGTCAACCTTAGCAATGAGCAGTTCTTC. Translation: CASSVNLSNEQFF.

As concerns this clone: One end of the junction fails to match germline, which may point to a read error. CDR3 residues: CASSSTNPNEKLFF. CDR3 bases: TGTGCTAGCAGCTCGACAAACCCTAATGAAAAACTGTTTTTT. This sequence joins TRBV7-7 and TRBJ1-4; D gene uncertain. This CDR3 has 14 residues. Looked up from germline, CDR1 is SSHAT and CDR2 is FNYEAQ (reference sequence).

The CDR3 DNA is TGCGCCAGCACTAGTTACAGGGGGCTTGCTGAAGCTTTCTTT. Its protein is CASTSYRGLAEAFF. The chain combines TRBV4-1 with TRBJ1-1; 9 nucleotides align to TRBD1. The CDR3 is made up of 14 amino acids. V shed 7 bases and J 6 bases; nucleotides not matched to a gene: 9. CDR1 MGHRA and CDR2 YSYEKL come from the germline V gene.

In the case of this clone: Mismatch with germline at one junction end may stem from a read error. J is TRBJ2-5 and V is TRBV7-7, with 11 bases identical to TRBD2. This CDR3 spans 16 amino acids. Germline CDR1 is SSHAT and CDR2 is FNYEAQ (reference sequence). The CDR3, as DNA: TGTGCTAGCAGCGCTGGGGCTAGCGGGGGGCGAGAGACCCAGTACTTC. Protein: CASSAGASGGRETQYF.

CDR3 sequence reads: CASSSWGQETQYF. In DNA, the CDR3 is TGTGCCAGCTCAAGCTGGGGGCAAGAGACCCAGTACTTC. This chain connects TRBV18 to TRBJ2-5, with D perhaps TRBD1 or TRBD2 (5 bases each). Looked up from germline, CDR1 is KGHSH and CDR2 is LQKENI. Trimming removed 5 bases from V and 2 bases from J, with 9 bases in between. This CDR3 is built from 13 residues.

This chain links TRBV9 with TRBJ2-6, with 9 bases identical to TRBD1. The CDR3 is 17 residues long. Trimming at V came to 7 bases and at J to 1 base, leaving 9 bases not matched to a gene. The germline V gene has CDR1 SGDLS and CDR2 YYNGEE. This CDR3 is CASGGRDRESGANVLTF. The CDR3 DNA is TGTGCCAGCGGGGGTCGGGACAGGGAATCTGGGGCCAACGTCCTGACTTTC. The full variable domain, in which reference TRBV9 and TRBJ2-6 provide the parts outside the CDR3, is DSGVTQTPKHLITATGQRVTLRCSPRSGDLSVYWYQQSLDQGLQFLIQYYNGEERAKGNILERFSAQQFPDLHSELNLSSLELGDSALYFCASGGRDRESGANVLTFGAGSRLTVL.

The chain uses TRBV25-1 and TRBJ2-1; D gene ambiguous. The length of the CDR3 is 15 residues. CDR1 is MGHDK and CDR2 is SYGVNS in the germline V gene. Trimming removed 2 bases from V and 7 bases from J, with 15 bases in between. The CDR3 region has the DNA TGTGCCAGCAGTGAAAATAGGCCTAGTGGGAATGAGCAGTTCTTC. Its protein product is CASSENRPSGNEQFF.

The chain uses TRBV27 and TRBJ1-2, with D perhaps matching TRBD1 (6 bases). This CDR3 comprises 13 residues. CDR1 MNHEY and CDR2 SMNVEV come from the germline V gene (reference sequence). Deletions cut 6 bases from V and 0 bases from J, with 8 bases between. CDR3 nucleotide sequence: TGTGCCAGCAGGGGACACACTAACTATGGCTACACCTTC. Protein: CASRGHTNYGYTF.